One sample yielded the 30 T cell receptor beta chains listed below, sequenced in a study of blood T cell repertoires in COVID-19. Some clones are missing from TCRdb's copy, which holds only in-frame ones; the method was immunoSEQ multiplex PCR. The data hold some 430,000 clones, with 90% observed a single time. Source material: PBMCs or T cells enriched from blood (not recorded which). The receptor set was obtained from a man younger than 35 who had recovered from COVID-19.

This clone was seen only once. V is TRBV9 and J is TRBJ2-2; 7 bases align to TRBD2. Germline trimming cut 6 bases from V and 3 bases from J; bases unmatched to any gene: 11. Germline CDR1 reads SGDLS; CDR2 reads YYNGEE. The CDR3 runs 16 residues. The CDR3 DNA is TGTGCCAGCACTCCTCTGGCGGGAGAGTACACCGGGGAGCTGTTTTTT. As protein: CASTPLAGEYTGELFF.

The chain couples TRBV2 to TRBJ2-1; 8 bases fit TRBD2. V shed 4 bases, J shed 7 bases, and the junction held 9 bases outside the gene matches. The length of the CDR3 is 15 residues. Germline values: CDR1 SNHLY, CDR2 FYNNEI. The DNA of the CDR3 is TGTGCCAGCAGTGTGGGTAGCGGGATGTCGAATGAGCAGTTCTTC. The encoded protein is CASSVGSGMSNEQFF.

The gene calls are TRBV10-3 and TRBJ1-5; D remains ambiguous. The CDR3 consists of 15 residues. Deletions cut 4 bases from V and 0 bases from J, with 10 bases between. In germline, CDR1 is ENHRY, CDR2 SYGVKD. CDR3 residues: CAISGVGYSNQPQHF. CDR3 nucleotide sequence: TGTGCCATCAGTGGGGTGGGCTATAGCAATCAGCCCCAGCATTTT.

The V gene is TRBV28, the J gene TRBJ1-4; no firm D call. Germline-derived CDR1 and CDR2 are MDHEN and SYDVKM. The CDR3 is 15 amino acids. V lost 2 bases and J 2 bases, leaving 9 bases between the germline ends. The CDR3 bases are TGTGCCAGCAGTTTAACGGCAGGTACTAATGAAAAACTGTTTTTT. It codes for CASSLTAGTNEKLFF.

The chain has TRBV3-1 (or the pseudogene TRBV3-2) and TRBJ1-2; TRBD1 is a possible D gene (6 bases). CDR3 length equals 14 residues. The ends were cut back, 3 bases at V and 7 bases at J, with 15 bases in the middle. Germline CDR1 reads LGHDT; CDR2 reads YNNKEL (reference sequence). CDR3: CASSQAAGAGGYTF. CDR3 nucleotide sequence: TGTGCCAGCAGCCAGGCGGCGGGGGCGGGTGGCTACACCTTC.

V gene TRBV6-6 combines with J gene TRBJ1-2, with D maybe TRBD1 (6 bases). The CDR3 spans 15 residues. Per the germline V gene, CDR1 is MNHNY and CDR2 is SVGAGI (reference sequence). The V and J ends lost 0 bases and 3 bases respectively, with 11 bases between them. CDR3 amino acids: CASSYSGGADYGYTF. The CDR3 DNA sequence: TGTGCCAGCAGTTACTCCGGGGGGGCGGACTATGGCTACACCTTC.

The V call is TRBV7-8, the J call TRBJ2-5, with 7 bases matching TRBD2. V lost 1 base to trimming and J lost 2 bases; unmatched junction nucleotides: 4. Per germline, CDR1 SGHVS and CDR2 FQNEAQ. This CDR3 is built from 15 residues. The CDR3 DNA follows: TGTGCCAGCAGCTTAGTGGTAGCGGGTCAAGAGACCCAGTACTTC. This translates into CASSLVVAGQETQYF.

This rearrangement joins TRBV12-3 or TRBV12-4 to TRBJ1-6; 8 bases line up with TRBD1. V lost 8 bases and J lost 13; bases outside the gene matches: 4. The CDR3 is made up of 11 amino acids. This chain's CDR3 is CASGPGGPLHF. The CDR3 DNA follows: TGTGCCAGCGGGCCAGGGGGCCCCCTCCACTTT.

This chain links TRBV19 with TRBJ2-1; 9 bases map to TRBD2. J lost 7 bases, V lost 2 bases, and 6 bases had no gene match. Germline V CDR1 and CDR2: LNHDA, SQIVND (reference sequence). The CDR3 is made up of 15 amino acids. Here the CDR3 DNA reads TGTGCCAGTAGTATACCGGGACTAGCCCCTAATGAGCAGTTCTTC. Its protein product is CASSIPGLAPNEQFF.

The chain combines TRBV12-3 or TRBV12-4 with TRBJ1-5, with D uncertain. This CDR3 is 13 amino acids long. V was pared by 6 bases and J by 0 bases, with 6 bases between. CDR3 nucleotides: TGTGCCAGCAGCCAGTATAGCAATCAGCCCCAGCATTTT. Amino acid sequence: CASSQYSNQPQHF.

The rearrangement uses TRBV2 and TRBJ1-1, with TRBD1 matching over 7 bases. Germline loops: CDR1 SNHLY, CDR2 FYNNEI. The CDR3 is 14 residues long. V lost 7 bases, J lost 3 bases, and 8 bases stayed unmatched. The CDR3 protein is CASTPTGSHTEAFF. CDR3 DNA: TGTGCCAGCACTCCGACAGGGTCTCACACTGAAGCTTTCTTT.

This sequence joins TRBV29-1 and TRBJ2-1; the match to TRBD2 covers 8 bases. V dropped 4 bases and J dropped 6; count of bases not matched to a gene: 8. CDR3 length: 14 amino acids. CDR1 is SQVTM and CDR2 is ANQGSEA in the germline V gene. The CDR3 loop is CSVVGLAGANEQFF. Here the CDR3 DNA reads TGCAGCGTTGTGGGGCTAGCGGGTGCCAATGAGCAGTTCTTC.

This clone appeared a few times. V and J are TRBV5-1 and TRBJ2-7; 10 positions match TRBD2. Germline V gives CDR1 SGHRS, CDR2 YFSETQ. After removal of 4 bases from V and 7 bases from J, the junction contained 11 bases not matched to a gene. CDR3 length equals 15 residues. The CDR3: CASSAVRTSGGEQYF. The CDR3 region has the DNA TGCGCCAGCAGCGCCGTGCGGACTAGCGGCGGGGAGCAGTACTTC.

V is TRBV28 and J is TRBJ1-2; D perhaps matches TRBD1 (6 bases). The germline gives CDR1 MDHEN, CDR2 SYDVKM. The CDR3 contains 13 residues. The CDR3 spells CAGSGGRRYGYTF. CDR3 nucleotides: TGTGCGGGTAGCGGGGGGCGCCGCTATGGCTACACCTTC.

The chain uses TRBV12-3 or TRBV12-4 and TRBJ1-6, with D hard to call. The CDR3 covers 12 residues. V was shortened by 6 bases and J by 10 bases, with 10 bases between the two germline ends. CDR3 in amino acids: CASSLARSPLHF. CDR3 nucleotide sequence: TGTGCCAGCAGCCTGGCGAGGTCACCCCTCCACTTT.

The chain joins TRBV27 to TRBJ2-7; TRBD1 matches 9 bases. Germline values: CDR1 MNHEY, CDR2 SMNVEV (reference sequence). This CDR3 has 14 residues. V dropped 5 bases and J dropped 5; count of bases not matched to a gene: 7. For the CDR3, the DNA is TGTGCCAGCAGTCCTAGGGACAGGGTAAACGAGCAGTACTTC. Translated: CASSPRDRVNEQYF.

The rearrangement uses TRBV6-1 and TRBJ2-5; 7 positions match TRBD1. Trimming cost V 6 bases and J 5 bases; bases outside gene matches: 9. The CDR3 is made up of 14 amino acids. From germline, CDR1 is MNHNS and CDR2 SASEGT. CDR3 DNA sequence: TGTGCCAGCAGCTCCGGGACAGTGAGTGAGACCCAGTACTTC. Translation: CASSSGTVSETQYF.

The chain uses TRBV29-1 and TRBJ2-1, with D unclear. The length of the CDR3 is 16 residues. In germline, CDR1 is SQVTM, CDR2 ANQGSEA. Trimming pared 1 base from V and 4 bases from J, leaving 17 bases between. For the CDR3, the DNA is TGCAGCGTTGAAGGCGTCTCGAGTTTGAGTTACAATGAGCAGTTCTTC. This gives the protein CSVEGVSSLSYNEQFF.

The CDR3 DNA sequence: TGTGCCAGTAGTACCCGGACAGGGGGCTTCTATCAGCCCCAGCATTTT. This encodes CASSTRTGGFYQPQHF. The V call is TRBV19, the J call TRBJ1-5, with 11 nucleotides matching TRBD1. In germline, CDR1 is LNHDA, CDR2 SQIVND (reference sequence). Losses at the gene ends were 4 bases for V and 5 bases for J; bases not matched to a gene: 7. The CDR3 extends over 16 amino acids.

V gene TRBV6-4 combines with J gene TRBJ2-7; 10 bases line up with TRBD2. Germline lookup yields CDR1 MRHNA and CDR2 SNTAGT. The ends lost 6 bases at V and 2 bases at J; junction bases unmatched: 7. The CDR3 runs 15 residues. The CDR3 spells CASRQERGGPYEQYF. The CDR3 DNA sequence: TGTGCCAGCAGGCAAGAGCGGGGGGGCCCCTACGAGCAGTACTTC.

V and J are TRBV15 and TRBJ2-7; 7 nucleotides align to TRBD2. V lost 0 bases to trimming and J lost 4 bases; unmatched junction nucleotides: 12. The CDR3 extends over 17 amino acids. Germline V gene data show CDR1 as LNHNV and CDR2 as YYDKDF (reference sequence). The CDR3 sequence is CATSRDLPRAGVYEQYF. CDR3 nucleotide sequence: TGTGCCACCAGCAGAGATCTCCCGAGGGCGGGGGTTTACGAGCAGTACTTC.

This clone came up once. The chain uses TRBV28 and TRBJ2-1; D remains ambiguous. The CDR3 has 16 residues. Trimming removed 5 bases from V and 2 bases from J, with 16 bases in between. The germline V gene encodes CDR1 MDHEN and CDR2 SYDVKM. The CDR3: CASSPIPARAYNEQFF. Written as DNA, the CDR3 is TGTGCCAGCAGTCCCATCCCAGCTCGGGCCTACAATGAGCAGTTCTTC.

The chain combines TRBV19 with TRBJ1-1; D is perhaps TRBD1 (5 bases). Trimming shortened V by 3 bases and J by 8 bases, and 10 bases separated the two germline ends. From germline, CDR1 is LNHDA and CDR2 SQIVND (reference sequence). The CDR3 runs 12 residues. CDR3: CASSIRTREAFF. CDR3 coding DNA: TGTGCCAGTAGTATTCGGACACGGGAAGCTTTCTTT. The complete variable domain, with remaining parts taken from reference TRBV19 and TRBJ1-1, reads DGGITQSPKYLFRKEGQNVTLSCEQNLNHDAMYWYRQDPGQGLRLIYYSQIVNDFQKGDIAEGYSVSREKKESFPLTVTSAQKNPTAFYLCASSIRTREAFFGQGTRLTVV.

This clone was observed once. The chain uses TRBV7-8 and TRBJ2-7, with 7 bases aligning to TRBD1. The junction had 11 bases not matched to a gene; V was cut back by 5 bases and J by 7 bases. From germline, CDR1 is SGHVS and CDR2 FQNEAQ. CDR3 length equals 14 residues. Here the CDR3 DNA reads TGTGCCAGCAGCCCAAACAGGGGCATCGCGGAGCAGTACTTC. The encoded protein is CASSPNRGIAEQYF.

The chain is built from TRBV18 and TRBJ1-5, with 9 positions matching TRBD1. The CDR3 is made up of 15 amino acids. CDR1 is KGHSH, CDR2 LQKENI, per germline. V shed 3 bases and J 4 bases; nucleotides not matched to a gene: 4. CDR3 amino acids: CASSPTGGPNQPQHF. CDR3 coding DNA: TGTGCCAGCTCACCTACAGGGGGCCCAAATCAGCCCCAGCATTTT.

The chain links TRBV25-1 to TRBJ2-5; D may be TRBD2 (5 bases). The CDR3 is 14 residues long. Germline-derived CDR1 and CDR2 are MGHDK and SYGVNS. Deletions cut 6 bases from V and 1 base from J, with 12 bases between. This chain's CDR3 is CASSDRRAQETQYF. DNA of the CDR3: TGTGCCAGCAGCGACCGGCGGGCCCAAGAGACCCAGTACTTC.

The J gene is TRBJ2-7, the V gene TRBV7-9, with 9 nucleotides matching TRBD2. The CDR3 has 15 amino acids. Germline V gene data show CDR1 as SEHNR and CDR2 as FQNEAQ (reference sequence). The junction had 6 bases not matched to a gene; V was cut back by 4 bases and J by 2 bases. CDR3 amino acids: CASSSGLALPYEQYF. The CDR3 DNA reads TGTGCCAGCAGCTCGGGACTAGCCTTACCCTACGAGCAGTACTTC.

The genes are TRBV2 and TRBJ2-6; D gene uncertain. Trimming shortened V by 0 bases and J by 2 bases, and 5 bases separated the two germline ends. This CDR3 region has 15 residues. In germline, CDR1 is SNHLY, CDR2 FYNNEI. The CDR3: CASSEALPGANVLTF. CDR3 DNA: TGTGCCAGCAGTGAAGCCCTCCCTGGGGCCAACGTCCTGACTTTC. The full variable domain, completed using reference TRBV2 and TRBJ2-6, is EPEVTQTPSHQVTQMGQEVILRCVPISNHLYFYWYRQILGQKVEFLVSFYNNEISEKSEIFDDQFSVERPDGSNFTLKIRSTKLEDSAMYFCASSEALPGANVLTFGAGSRLTVL.

This chain joins TRBV9 and TRBJ2-3; D possibly corresponds to TRBD1 (5 bases). The CDR3 length is 15 residues. Per the germline V gene, CDR1 is SGDLS and CDR2 is YYNGEE. The V and J ends lost 0 bases and 4 bases respectively, with 12 bases between them. DNA of the CDR3: TGTGCCAGCAGCGTAGGGACATCTCGGGCAGATACGCAGTATTTT. Protein sequence: CASSVGTSRADTQYF.

The V call is TRBV14, the J call TRBJ1-2; the D gene is possibly TRBD1 (5 bases). Per germline, CDR1 SGHDN and CDR2 FVKESK. V lost 4 bases, J lost 4 bases, and 16 bases lay in between. The CDR3 length is 15 residues. The DNA of the CDR3 is TGTGCCAGCAGCCTCGGTGCGGGGGTTGCCTATGGCTACACCTTC. It encodes CASSLGAGVAYGYTF.